This TCR beta chain came from a study of shared clonotypes between healthy human individuals. Regarding this clone: No antigen is known for it.

The study separated CD4+ cells into CD45RA+ naive and CD45RA-negative memory subsets. Broader study findings: Between a few donors, naive CD4 clonotypes were shared at a level of around 5.1%.

Germline V gene sequence: CDR1 LNHDA, CDR2 SQIVND (reference sequence). The CDR3 contains 15 residues. Trimming shortened V by 7 bases and J by 4 bases, and 16 bases separated the two germline ends. Profiled with immunoSEQ multiplex PCR; TCRdb holds only in-frame clones, not every one. The table has about 680,000 clones, approximately 79% seen once. The source is a woman aged 25 to 39 in good health. The chain employs TRBV19 and TRBJ2-2; tentatively, D is TRBD1 or TRBD2 (5 bases each). Specimen: memory CD4+ T cells sorted from blood. Subset indicated: CD45RA-negative fraction. CDR3 bases: TGTGCCAGTACCGTCCGGGATGGGGGCACCGGGGAGCTGTTTTTT. Protein: CASTVRDGGTGELFF. Supplemented by reference TRBV19 and TRBJ2-2, the full variable domain reads DGGITQSPKYLFRKEGQNVTLSCEQNLNHDAMYWYRQDPGQGLRLIYYSQIVNDFQKGDIAEGYSVSREKKESFPLTVTSAQKNPTAFYLCASTVRDGGTGELFFGEGSRLTVL.